The 24 T cell receptor beta chains below all came from one sample that was sequenced in a study of shared clonotypes between healthy human individuals (dated by TCRdb to the early 2020s). Library prep was done by the immunoSEQ multiplex PCR assay. TCRdb's version of the immuneACCESS table is confined to in-frame rearrangements and falls short of the full clone set. An unresolved V gene accounts for under half of the shortfall where checked; the remainder is of unknown origin. This sample has roughly 700,000 clones in its table, and less than 95% of those were observed once. More than 30% of the sample is in the top ten clones. The specimen sequenced was memory CD8+ T cells from PBMCs. Per the publication, the cell subset or site label means: CD45RO+ cells pooled with CCR7-negative TemRA cells. The receptors were gathered from a man younger than 35 in good health. Some clones in this sample may be carry-over from other donors' samples.

The gene calls are TRBV29-1 and TRBJ1-4; D perhaps matches TRBD1 (6 bases). Trimming took off 2 bases at V and 0 bases at J, with 28 bases between the two ends. This CDR3 contains 21 residues. Germline V lookup: CDR1 SQVTM, CDR2 ANQGSEA. The CDR3 region is CSVEPRGCRMGAPTTNEKLFF. For the CDR3, the DNA is TGCAGCGTTGAACCCAGGGGTTGCCGAATGGGGGCGCCGACAACTAATGAAAAACTGTTTTTT.

CDR3 in amino acids: CASSLSPSIYEQYF. The CDR3 DNA reads as TGTGCCAGCAGTTTATCTCCATCAATTTACGAGCAGTACTTC. The chain combines TRBV27 with TRBJ2-7; D remains unclear. Germline assignment: CDR1 MNHEY and CDR2 SMNVEV (reference sequence). CDR3 length: 14 amino acids. V gave up 0 bases and J gave up 4 bases, with 10 bases separating them.

The V and J genes are TRBV11-2 and TRBJ2-1; 12 bases align to TRBD2. The ends lost 6 bases at V and 1 base at J; junction bases unmatched: 4. CDR1 and CDR2 from the germline V gene are SGHAT and FQNNGV. The CDR3 totals 16 residues. This chain's CDR3 is CASSRGLAGSYNEQFF. In DNA form, the CDR3 reads TGTGCCAGCAGTCGTGGACTAGCGGGATCCTACAATGAGCAGTTCTTC.

As regards this clone: The same CDR3 is also encoded by other DNA sequences in this sample. The chain is built from TRBV27 and TRBJ2-7, with TRBD2 identical over 10 bases. This CDR3 is 14 amino acids long. V shed 2 bases, J shed 4 bases, and the junction held 2 bases outside the gene matches. CDR1 and CDR2 from the germline V gene are MNHEY and SMNVEV (reference sequence). CDR3 in amino acids: CASSLSGRVYEQYF. The CDR3 DNA follows: TGTGCCAGCAGTTTAAGCGGGAGGGTGTACGAGCAGTACTTC.

The chain recombines TRBV11-3 with TRBJ2-1, with 8 bases lining up with TRBD2. V shed 4 bases, J shed 2 bases, and the junction held 10 bases outside the gene matches. This CDR3 contains 17 residues. Germline assignment: CDR1 SGHNT and CDR2 YENEEA. The DNA of the CDR3 is TGTGCCAGCAGCTCAAATATTGGAGCGGGGGCCTACAATGAGCAGTTCTTC. It specifies CASSSNIGAGAYNEQFF.

This clone was counted only a few times. The chain links TRBV5-1 to TRBJ1-1; D is unclear. Germline CDR1 and CDR2: SGHRS and YFSETQ. This CDR3 is built from 15 residues. The V gene lost 0 bases and the J gene lost 2 bases, with 11 bases spanning the gap. The CDR3 DNA reads as TGCGCCAGCAGCTTGGAACCGGGCCTAAACACTGAAGCTTTCTTT. Translation gives CASSLEPGLNTEAFF.

This clone has a handful of counts. This sequence joins TRBV30 and TRBJ1-1; possible D gene TRBD1, 5 bases. CDR1 and CDR2 from the germline V gene are GTSNPN and SVGIG (reference sequence). The CDR3 is 12 amino acids. The V end lost 0 bases, the J end lost 5 bases, and 7 bases lay between the germline ends. DNA for the CDR3: TGTGCCTGGAGTGTTAGACAGACTGAAGCTTTCTTT. Its translation is CAWSVRQTEAFF.

The chain is built from TRBV7-9 and TRBJ2-1; D is uncertain. The V end lost 1 base, the J end lost 6 bases, and 7 bases lay between the germline ends. The CDR3 contains 13 residues. Germline V gene sequence: CDR1 SEHNR, CDR2 FQNEAQ (reference sequence). CDR3 residues: CASSLVVSNEQFF. CDR3 nucleotides: TGTGCCAGCAGCTTAGTGGTGAGCAATGAGCAGTTCTTC.

The chain uses TRBV11-2 and TRBJ1-2; no reliable D call. The CDR3 covers 14 residues. The V end lost 7 bases, the J end lost 0 bases, and 12 bases lay between the germline ends. The germline gives CDR1 SGHAT, CDR2 FQNNGV. CDR3 sequence reads: CASTSVQTNYGYTF. The DNA for the CDR3 is TGTGCCAGCACCAGTGTCCAGACTAACTATGGCTACACCTTC.

This clone was recorded once. V usage is TRBV7-8 and J usage is TRBJ2-1; D assignment may be TRBD1 or TRBD2 (5 bases each). Per the germline V gene, CDR1 is SGHVS and CDR2 is FQNEAQ. Trimming took off 5 bases at V and 5 bases at J, with 16 bases between the two ends. The CDR3 is 15 residues long. Written as DNA, the CDR3 is TGTGCCAGCAGCCCCGGGTTGAGGGGAAACAATGAGCAGTTCTTC. This gives the protein CASSPGLRGNNEQFF.

This rearrangement joins TRBV7-9 to TRBJ2-5; 10 nucleotides line up with TRBD1. The V gene's germline CDR1 is SEHNR and CDR2 FQNEAQ (reference sequence). CDR3 length equals 15 residues. V gave up 6 bases and J gave up 0 bases; unmatched junction bases: 4. The CDR3 is CASRGQGNHQETQYF. DNA for the CDR3: TGTGCCAGCAGGGGACAGGGGAATCACCAAGAGACCCAGTACTTC.

The chain has TRBV10-2 and TRBJ2-5; perhaps TRBD2 as D (5 bases). From germline, CDR1 is WSHSY and CDR2 SAAADI. The V end lost 6 bases, the J end lost 5 bases, and 13 bases lay between the germline ends. The CDR3 length is 13 residues. The CDR3 DNA reads as TGCGCCAGCAGCCTAGCTGGCGGCGAGACCCAGTACTTC. This sequence encodes CASSLAGGETQYF.

This clone has just one count. The chain combines TRBV6-5 with TRBJ2-3; 9 nucleotides line up with TRBD2. The germline gives CDR1 MNHEY, CDR2 SVGAGI. V lost 6 bases, J lost 3 bases, and 7 bases stayed unmatched. The CDR3 spans 15 residues. The CDR3 nucleotides are TGTGCCAGCAGCCTGGGACTAGCTGTGACAGATACGCAGTATTTT. Its protein product is CASSLGLAVTDTQYF.

This clone was recorded once. This chain uses TRBV6-1 with TRBJ1-1, with D perhaps matching TRBD1 (5 bases). The V and J ends lost 6 bases and 0 bases respectively, with 14 bases between them. Germline-derived CDR1 and CDR2 are MNHNS and SASEGT. This CDR3 is 15 amino acids long. CDR3 region: CASSQMGRMNTEAFF. CDR3 nucleotides: TGTGCCAGCAGCCAAATGGGACGGATGAACACTGAAGCTTTCTTT.

The chain uses TRBV9 and TRBJ2-7; a possible D gene is TRBD2 (6 bases). Looked up from germline, CDR1 is SGDLS and CDR2 is YYNGEE. This CDR3 is 13 amino acids long. V dropped 1 base and J dropped 4 bases, with 9 bases sitting between them. Here the CDR3 DNA reads TGTGCCAGCAGCGTATTGGAGGGGTACGAGCAGTACTTC. This encodes CASSVLEGYEQYF. Based on the CDR3 plus reference TRBV9 and TRBJ2-7, the full variable domain is DSGVTQTPKHLITATGQRVTLRCSPRSGDLSVYWYQQSLDQGLQFLIQYYNGEERAKGNILERFSAQQFPDLHSELNLSSLELGDSALYFCASSVLEGYEQYFGPGTRLTVT.

The chain recombines TRBV25-1 with TRBJ1-2; 7 positions agree with TRBD1. The junction had 10 bases not matched to a gene; V was cut back by 8 bases and J by 4 bases. The CDR3 is made up of 14 amino acids. Germline V CDR1 and CDR2: MGHDK, SYGVNS. The CDR3 DNA reads as TGTGCCAGCGAGCCCCTGGACAGGAGCTATGGCTACACCTTC. Its protein product is CASEPLDRSYGYTF.

This chain connects TRBV9 to TRBJ1-6; 8 bases map to TRBD1. Trimming cost V 6 bases and J 7 bases; bases outside gene matches: 9. Per the germline V gene, CDR1 is SGDLS and CDR2 is YYNGEE. The CDR3 totals 15 residues. The CDR3 here is CASTPATGGNSPLHF. DNA for the CDR3: TGTGCCAGCACTCCCGCTACAGGGGGGAATTCACCCCTCCACTTT. Variable domain in full (rest from reference TRBV9 and TRBJ1-6): DSGVTQTPKHLITATGQRVTLRCSPRSGDLSVYWYQQSLDQGLQFLIQYYNGEERAKGNILERFSAQQFPDLHSELNLSSLELGDSALYFCASTPATGGNSPLHFGNGTRLTVT.

The CDR3 protein is CASSWAATDTQYF. Written as DNA, the CDR3 is TGTGCCAGCAGCTGGGCGGCCACAGATACGCAGTATTTT. The chain couples TRBV7-9 to TRBJ2-3; D is unclear. Germline CDR1 is SEHNR and CDR2 is FQNEAQ (reference sequence). V was trimmed by 4 bases and J by 2 bases, leaving 7 bases between them. CDR3 length: 13 amino acids.

This clone has just one count. J is TRBJ1-2 and V is TRBV7-9; 8 positions match TRBD1. CDR3 length equals 16 residues. The germline gives CDR1 SEHNR, CDR2 FQNEAQ (reference sequence). The junction had 10 bases not matched to a gene; V was cut back by 2 bases and J by 5 bases. DNA for the CDR3: TGTGCCAGCAGCTTAAGGCCCGGGACAGGTAGTTATGGCTACACCTTC. It translates to CASSLRPGTGSYGYTF.

In this sample, this clone turned up many times. J is TRBJ1-2 and V is TRBV4-1, with D maybe TRBD1 (5 bases). Trimming cost V 0 bases and J 4 bases, with 12 bases left between them. This CDR3 is built from 15 residues. Germline lookup yields CDR1 MGHRA and CDR2 YSYEKL. CDR3: CASSQDPGAGYGYTF. In DNA, the CDR3 is TGCGCCAGCAGCCAAGATCCCGGGGCTGGCTATGGCTACACCTTC.

The chain links TRBV27 to TRBJ1-2, with a possible D match to TRBD1 (5 bases). The CDR3 sequence is 12 residues long. Germline V CDR1 and CDR2: MNHEY, SMNVEV (reference sequence). V was cut by 5 bases and J by 4 bases, with 8 bases left in between. This chain's CDR3 is CASSQGPYGYTF. DNA of the CDR3: TGTGCCAGCAGTCAGGGACCCTATGGCTACACCTTC.

The DNA for the CDR3 is TGTGCCAGCAGCGTGGGGGACAGGGCAGATACGCAGTATTTT. This encodes CASSVGDRADTQYF. V and J are TRBV9 and TRBJ2-3, with 9 bases that match TRBD1. Germline trimming cut 2 bases from V and 4 bases from J; bases unmatched to any gene: 2. The CDR3 contains 14 residues. Per germline, CDR1 SGDLS and CDR2 YYNGEE.

The chain couples TRBV9 to TRBJ2-5, with 7 bases lining up with TRBD1. CDR1 is SGDLS and CDR2 is YYNGEE in the germline V gene. This CDR3 is 15 amino acids long. Trimming took 0 bases from V and 4 from J; bases not matched to a gene: 6. The CDR3 DNA follows: TGTGCCAGCAGCGTAGAAGGGACAGTTGGAGAGACCCAGTACTTC. Its protein is CASSVEGTVGETQYF.

The chain joins TRBV6-1 to TRBJ2-2; the D is unclear. Germline values: CDR1 MNHNS, CDR2 SASEGT. CDR3 length equals 15 residues. Trimming removed 1 base from V and 3 bases from J, with 9 bases in between. The CDR3 DNA follows: TGTGCCAGCAGTGAAGTGTGGCCCGACACCGGGGAGCTGTTTTTT. Translated: CASSEVWPDTGELFF.